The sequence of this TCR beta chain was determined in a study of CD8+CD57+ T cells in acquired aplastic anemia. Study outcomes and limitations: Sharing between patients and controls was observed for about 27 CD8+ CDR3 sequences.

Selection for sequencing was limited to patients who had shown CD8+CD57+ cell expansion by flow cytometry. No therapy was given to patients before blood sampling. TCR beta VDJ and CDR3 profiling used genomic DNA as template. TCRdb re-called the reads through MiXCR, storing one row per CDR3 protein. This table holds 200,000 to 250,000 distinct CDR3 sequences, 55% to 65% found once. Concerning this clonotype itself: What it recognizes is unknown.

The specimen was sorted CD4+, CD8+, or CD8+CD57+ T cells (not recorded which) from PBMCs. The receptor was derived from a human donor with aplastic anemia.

This CDR3 reads CASSALTGELFF. CDR3 sequence (DNA): TGCGCCAGCAGTGCCCTCACCGGGGAGCTGTTTTTT. The chain carries TRBV10-1 and TRBJ2-2; no clear D gene. Germline CDR1 WNHNN, CDR2 SYGVQD (reference sequence). Trimming shortened V by 4 bases and J by 4 bases, and 4 bases separated the two germline ends. CDR3 length equals 12 residues.